This T cell receptor beta chain was obtained from a study of T-cell memory formation after mild COVID-19. Germline V gene lookup returns CDR1 SGHVS and CDR2 FNYEAQ. This CDR3 has 16 residues. V was trimmed by 3 bases and J by 0 bases, leaving 13 bases between them. Study-level findings and limits: CD4+ clones that contracted lay mainly in CM and EM; CD8+ ones lay in EMRA. While clones contracting from day 15 to 85 were balanced between CD4 and CD8, later expanders leaned CD4+.

Remarks on this clonotype: The antigen is not known.

The authors produced TCR alpha and TCR beta cDNA libraries with sample barcodes and UMIs by 5'RACE using constant-segment primers. TCRdb recomputed calls from the 5' RACE reads with MiXCR, one row per CDR3 protein. Counted here are 100,000 or so distinct CDR3 sequences, around 10% occurring once; the ten biggest clones make up about 40%. The TCR was taken from a man between 18 and 29 years old who had mild COVID-19 (a few samples of this study predate the infection). Cell type and time point are not known. Specimen: PBMCs or a T cell subset sorted from them (not recorded which). The rearrangement links TRBV7-6 to TRBJ2-3, with D unclear. CDR3: CASSFSSGSSTDTQYF. CDR3 DNA: TGTGCCAGCAGCTTCTCGTCGGGCAGCAGCACAGATACGCAGTATTTT.